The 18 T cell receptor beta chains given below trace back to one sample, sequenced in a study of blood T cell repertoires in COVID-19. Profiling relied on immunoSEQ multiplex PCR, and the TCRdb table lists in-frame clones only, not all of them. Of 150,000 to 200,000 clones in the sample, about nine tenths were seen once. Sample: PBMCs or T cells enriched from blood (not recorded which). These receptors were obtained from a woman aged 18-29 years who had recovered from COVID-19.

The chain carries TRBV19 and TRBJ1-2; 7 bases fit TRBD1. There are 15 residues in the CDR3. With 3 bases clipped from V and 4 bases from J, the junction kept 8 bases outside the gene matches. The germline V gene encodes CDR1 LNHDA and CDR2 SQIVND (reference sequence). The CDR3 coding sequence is TGTGCCAGTAGTATCCCGGGACAGCCCTTCTATGGCTACACCTTC. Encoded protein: CASSIPGQPFYGYTF.

For the CDR3, the DNA is TGTGCCAGCAGCTTATCCCTCACTTCTAGTTTCACAGATACGCAGTATTTT. Encoded protein: CASSLSLTSSFTDTQYF. This chain links TRBV7-8 with TRBJ2-3; D call uncertain. In germline, CDR1 is SGHVS, CDR2 FQNEAQ. The V and J ends lost 2 bases and 2 bases respectively, with 17 bases between them. CDR3 length: 17 amino acids. Together with reference TRBV7-8 and TRBJ2-3, the CDR3 gives the full variable domain: GAGVSQSPRYKVAKRGQDVALRCDPISGHVSLFWYQQALGQGPEFLTYFQNEAQLDKSGLPSDRFFAERPEGSVSTLKIQRTQQEDSAVYLCASSLSLTSSFTDTQYFGPGTRLTVL.

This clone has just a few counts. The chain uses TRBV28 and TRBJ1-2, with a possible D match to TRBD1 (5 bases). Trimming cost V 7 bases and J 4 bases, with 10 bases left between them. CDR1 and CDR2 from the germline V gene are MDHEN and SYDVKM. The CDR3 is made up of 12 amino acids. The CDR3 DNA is TGTGCCAGCACAGGGTGGGGCTATGGCTACACCTTC. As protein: CASTGWGYGYTF.

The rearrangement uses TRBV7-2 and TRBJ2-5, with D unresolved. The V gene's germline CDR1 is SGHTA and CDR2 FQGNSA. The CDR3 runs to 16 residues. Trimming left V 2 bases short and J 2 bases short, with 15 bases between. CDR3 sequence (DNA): TGTGCCAGCAGCTTACGATCGGGTGTTCCGCAAGAGACCCAGTACTTC. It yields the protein CASSLRSGVPQETQYF. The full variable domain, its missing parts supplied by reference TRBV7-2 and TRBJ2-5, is GAGVSQSPSNKVTEKGKDVELRCDPISGHTALYWYRQSLGQGLEFLIYFQGNSAPDKSGLPSDRFSAERTGGSVSTLTIQRTQQEDSAVYLCASSLRSGVPQETQYFGPGTRLLVL.

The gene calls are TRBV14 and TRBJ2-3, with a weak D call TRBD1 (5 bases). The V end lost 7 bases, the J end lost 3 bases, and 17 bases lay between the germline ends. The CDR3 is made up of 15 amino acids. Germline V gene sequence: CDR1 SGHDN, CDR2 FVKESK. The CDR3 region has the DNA TGTGCCAGCAAAGAGGTGCAGGGTGGAACAGATACGCAGTATTTT. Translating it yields CASKEVQGGTDTQYF.

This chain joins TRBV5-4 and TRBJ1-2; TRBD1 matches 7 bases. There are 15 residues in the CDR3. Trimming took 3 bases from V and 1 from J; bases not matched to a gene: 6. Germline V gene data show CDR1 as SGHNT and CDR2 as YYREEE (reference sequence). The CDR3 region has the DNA TGTGCCAGCAGCTCCTGGGACAGAAGTAACTATGGCTACACCTTC. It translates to CASSSWDRSNYGYTF.

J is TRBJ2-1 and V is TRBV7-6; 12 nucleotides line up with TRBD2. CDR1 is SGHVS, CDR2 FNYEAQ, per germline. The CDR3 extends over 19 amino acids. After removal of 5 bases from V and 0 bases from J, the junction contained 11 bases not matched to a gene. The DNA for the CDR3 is TGTGCCAGCAGCGGCCGGACTAGCGGGATTCCCAGCTCCTACAATGAGCAGTTCTTC. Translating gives CASSGRTSGIPSSYNEQFF.

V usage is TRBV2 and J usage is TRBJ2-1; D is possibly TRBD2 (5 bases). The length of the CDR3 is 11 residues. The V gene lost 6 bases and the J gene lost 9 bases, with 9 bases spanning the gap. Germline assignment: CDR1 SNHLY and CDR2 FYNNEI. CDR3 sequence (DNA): TGTGCCAGCAGAGGGAGAAGTGAGCAGTTCTTC. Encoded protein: CASRGRSEQFF.

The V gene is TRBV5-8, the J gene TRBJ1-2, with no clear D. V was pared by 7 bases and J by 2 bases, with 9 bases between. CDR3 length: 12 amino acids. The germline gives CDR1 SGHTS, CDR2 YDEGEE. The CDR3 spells CASAGSNYGYTF. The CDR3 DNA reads TGTGCCAGCGCCGGTTCAAACTATGGCTACACCTTC. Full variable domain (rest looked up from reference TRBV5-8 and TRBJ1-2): EAGVTQSPTHLIKTRGQQATLRCSPISGHTSVYWYQQALGLGLQFLLWYDEGEERNRGNFPPRFSGRQFPNYSSELNVNALELEDSALYLCASAGSNYGYTFGSGTRLTVV.

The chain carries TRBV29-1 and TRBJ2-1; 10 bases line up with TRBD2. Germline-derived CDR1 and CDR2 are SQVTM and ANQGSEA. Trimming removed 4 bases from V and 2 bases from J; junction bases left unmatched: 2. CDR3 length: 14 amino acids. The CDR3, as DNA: TGCAGCGTTGTGGGACTAGCGACCTACAATGAGCAGTTCTTC. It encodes CSVVGLATYNEQFF.

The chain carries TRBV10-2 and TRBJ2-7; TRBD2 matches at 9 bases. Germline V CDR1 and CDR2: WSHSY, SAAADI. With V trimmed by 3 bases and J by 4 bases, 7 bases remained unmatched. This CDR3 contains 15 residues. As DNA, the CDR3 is TGCGCCAGCAGTGATGGCGGGAGGGCACCTTACGAGCAGTACTTC. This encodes CASSDGGRAPYEQYF.

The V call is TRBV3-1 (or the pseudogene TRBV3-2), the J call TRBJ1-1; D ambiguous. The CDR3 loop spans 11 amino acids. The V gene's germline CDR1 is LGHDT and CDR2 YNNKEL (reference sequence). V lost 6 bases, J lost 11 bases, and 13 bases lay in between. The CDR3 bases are TGTGCCAGCAGGACTTCGGGGAGGGCTTTCTTT. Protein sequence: CASRTSGRAFF.

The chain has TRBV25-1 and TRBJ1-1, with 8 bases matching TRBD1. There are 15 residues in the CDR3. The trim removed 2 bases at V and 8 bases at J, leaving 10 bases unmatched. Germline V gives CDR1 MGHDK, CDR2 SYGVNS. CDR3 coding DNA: TGTGCCAGCAGTGAACAGGGGGCGCGACGCATGGAAGCTTTCTTT. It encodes CASSEQGARRMEAFF.

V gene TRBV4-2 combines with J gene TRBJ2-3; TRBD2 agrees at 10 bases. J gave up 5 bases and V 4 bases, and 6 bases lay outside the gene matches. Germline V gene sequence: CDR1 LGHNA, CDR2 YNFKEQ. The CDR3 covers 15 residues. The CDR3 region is CASSRRTSGLDTQYF. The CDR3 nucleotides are TGTGCCAGCAGCCGCCGGACTAGCGGATTAGATACGCAGTATTTT.

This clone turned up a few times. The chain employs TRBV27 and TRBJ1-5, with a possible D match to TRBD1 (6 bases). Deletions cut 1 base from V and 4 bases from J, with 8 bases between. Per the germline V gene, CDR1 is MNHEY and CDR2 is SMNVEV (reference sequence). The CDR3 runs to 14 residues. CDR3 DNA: TGTGCCAGCAGTTTATGGCAGGGGAATCAGCCCCAGCATTTT. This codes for CASSLWQGNQPQHF.

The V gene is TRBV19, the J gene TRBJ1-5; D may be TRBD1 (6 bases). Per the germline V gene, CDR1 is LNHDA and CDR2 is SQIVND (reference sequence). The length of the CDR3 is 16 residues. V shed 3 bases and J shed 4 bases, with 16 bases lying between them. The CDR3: CASSITGGLRNQPQHF. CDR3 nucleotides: TGTGCCAGTAGTATTACCGGGGGGCTAAGGAATCAGCCCCAGCATTTT. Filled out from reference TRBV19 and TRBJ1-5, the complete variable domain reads DGGITQSPKYLFRKEGQNVTLSCEQNLNHDAMYWYRQDPGQGLRLIYYSQIVNDFQKGDIAEGYSVSREKKESFPLTVTSAQKNPTAFYLCASSITGGLRNQPQHFGDGTRLSIL.

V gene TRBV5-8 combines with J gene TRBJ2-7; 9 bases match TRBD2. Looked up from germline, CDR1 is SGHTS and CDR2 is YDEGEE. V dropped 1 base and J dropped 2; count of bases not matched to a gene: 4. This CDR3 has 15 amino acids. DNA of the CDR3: TGTGCCAGCAGCTTGTGGGCTAGCGGGACCTACGAGCAGTACTTC. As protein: CASSLWASGTYEQYF.

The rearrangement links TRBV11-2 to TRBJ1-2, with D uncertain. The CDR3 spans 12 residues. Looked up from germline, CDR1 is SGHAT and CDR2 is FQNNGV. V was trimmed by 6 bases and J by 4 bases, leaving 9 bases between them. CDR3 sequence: CASRGSGYGYTF. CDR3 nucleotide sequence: TGTGCCAGCAGGGGGAGCGGCTATGGCTACACCTTC.